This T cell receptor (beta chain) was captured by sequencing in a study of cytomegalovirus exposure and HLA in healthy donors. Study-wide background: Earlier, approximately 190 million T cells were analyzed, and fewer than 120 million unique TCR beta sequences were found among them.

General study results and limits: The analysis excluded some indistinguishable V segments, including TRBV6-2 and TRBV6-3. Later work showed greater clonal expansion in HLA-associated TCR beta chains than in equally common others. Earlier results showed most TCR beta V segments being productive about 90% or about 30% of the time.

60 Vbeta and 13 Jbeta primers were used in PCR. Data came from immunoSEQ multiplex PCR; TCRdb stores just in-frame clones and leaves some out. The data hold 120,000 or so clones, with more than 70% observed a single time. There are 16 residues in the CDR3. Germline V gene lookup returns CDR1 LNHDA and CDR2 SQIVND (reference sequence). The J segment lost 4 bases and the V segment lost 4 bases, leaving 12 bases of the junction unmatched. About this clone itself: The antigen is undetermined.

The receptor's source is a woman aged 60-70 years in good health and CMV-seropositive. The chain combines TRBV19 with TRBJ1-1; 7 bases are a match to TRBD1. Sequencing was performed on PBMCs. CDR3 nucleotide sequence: TGTGCCAGTAGTAGCCTGCTTCTTGGACAGGCCACTGAAGCTTTCTTT. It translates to CASSSLLLGQATEAFF. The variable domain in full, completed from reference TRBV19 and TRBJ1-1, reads DGGITQSPKYLFRKEGQNVTLSCEQNLNHDAMYWYRQDPGQGLRLIYYSQIVNDFQKGDIAEGYSVSREKKESFPLTVTSAQKNPTAFYLCASSSLLLGQATEAFFGQGTRLTVV.